Given below is one TCR beta chain in context. This entry comes from a study of blood T cell repertoires in COVID-19. Turning to the study itself: Samples of COVID-19 (acute and convalescent) were obtained from the United States, Italy and Spain. The analysed material was cDNA or gDNA that came from T cells, B-cell-depleted T cells, or PBMCs.

Germline V CDR1 and CDR2: MGHRA, YSYEKL. The CDR3 is 16 residues long. Trimming cost V 0 bases and J 4 bases, with 15 bases left between them. Original data processing: Amplification of reference gene primers provided the estimated nucleated cell counts. The repertoire was sequenced with immunoSEQ multiplex PCR; TCRdb's copy has only in-frame clones and lacks some. V, J and clone size are those of that table, while D and trimming were read from the DNA. The table shows about 39,000 clones, with about 88% occurring only once. Material for sequencing was peripheral blood. This chain joins TRBV4-1 and TRBJ2-5; D remains unclear. This clonotype was obtained from a human donor in a cohort sampled during active COVID-19. Here the CDR3 reads CASSQDLLSPGETQYF. The CDR3 DNA is TGCGCCAGCAGCCAAGACCTCCTCAGTCCGGGAGAGACCCAGTACTTC.